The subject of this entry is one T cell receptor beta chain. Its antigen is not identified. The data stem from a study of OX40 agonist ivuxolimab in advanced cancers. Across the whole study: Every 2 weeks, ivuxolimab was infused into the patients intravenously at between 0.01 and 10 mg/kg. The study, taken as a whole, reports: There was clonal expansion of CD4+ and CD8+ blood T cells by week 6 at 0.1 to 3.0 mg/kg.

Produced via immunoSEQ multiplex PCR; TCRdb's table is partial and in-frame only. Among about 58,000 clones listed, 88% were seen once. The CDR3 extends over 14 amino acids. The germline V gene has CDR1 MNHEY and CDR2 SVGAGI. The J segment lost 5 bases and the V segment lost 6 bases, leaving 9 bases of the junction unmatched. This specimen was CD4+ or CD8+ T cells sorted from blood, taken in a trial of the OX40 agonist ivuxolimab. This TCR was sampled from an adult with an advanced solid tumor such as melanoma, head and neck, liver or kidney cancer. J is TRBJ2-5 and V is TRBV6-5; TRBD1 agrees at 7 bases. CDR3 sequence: CASSPEGGRETQYF. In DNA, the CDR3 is TGTGCCAGCAGCCCCGAAGGGGGCCGGGAGACCCAGTACTTC.